What follows are 23 T cell receptor beta chains derived from one specimen sequenced in a study of cytomegalovirus exposure and HLA in healthy donors (dated by TCRdb to 2017 to 2019). Library preparation used the immunoSEQ multiplex PCR assay. For the multiplex PCR, a mixture combining 60 forward primers for TCR Vbeta segments and 13 reverse primers for TCR Jbeta segments was used. Here the immuneACCESS table is served through TCRdb, limited to in-frame sequences with V and J called. Missing clones are a known gap in these copies; in checked studies unresolved V genes cover under half, and the rest lacks a known reason. The sample includes roughly 150,000 clones, with around 85% observed a single time. 1% to 1.5% of the sample goes to the ten largest clones. The sample was PBMCs. The receptors shown here come from a man over 45 in good health and CMV-seropositive.

The rearrangement links TRBV9 to TRBJ1-2, with unresolved D. V shed 6 bases and J shed 1 base, with 19 bases lying between them. Germline V CDR1 and CDR2: SGDLS, YYNGEE. The CDR3 loop spans 16 amino acids. CDR3 nucleotide sequence: TGTGCCAGCACCCAACATACAGAGATTCTTAACTATGGCTACACCTTC. As protein: CASTQHTEILNYGYTF.

The V and J genes are TRBV5-1 and TRBJ1-2; D is unclear. The V end was cut by 5 bases, the J end by 6 bases, with 11 bases between. The CDR3 has 12 amino acids. Germline V gives CDR1 SGHRS, CDR2 YFSETQ. The CDR3: CASRQDVHGYTF. In nucleotides, the CDR3 is TGCGCCAGCAGGCAGGATGTCCATGGCTACACCTTC.

This clone was counted only a few times. The V and J genes are TRBV27 and TRBJ1-5; the D is unclear. The germline gives CDR1 MNHEY, CDR2 SMNVEV (reference sequence). The CDR3 spans 14 residues. Trimming removed 2 bases at V and 0 bases at J, with 5 bases between. The chain's CDR3 is CASSLGSSNQPQHF. The CDR3 nucleotides are TGTGCCAGCAGTTTAGGGAGTAGCAATCAGCCCCAGCATTTT.

V is TRBV6-5 and J is TRBJ2-7, with D maybe TRBD2 (5 bases). The CDR3 runs 15 residues. Trimming cost V 2 bases and J 4 bases, with 15 bases left between them. Germline CDR1 and CDR2: MNHEY and SVGAGI. CDR3 in DNA: TGTGCCAGCAGTTACGGAGGATCCCAATATTACGAGCAGTACTTC. Amino acid sequence: CASSYGGSQYYEQYF.

This chain connects TRBV15 to TRBJ2-5; 9 bases fit TRBD1. Germline V gene lookup returns CDR1 LNHNV and CDR2 YYDKDF (reference sequence). V shed 0 bases and J 5 bases; nucleotides not matched to a gene: 4. The CDR3 covers 15 residues. This chain's CDR3 is CATSRDRGQGETQYF. The CDR3 DNA reads TGTGCCACCAGCAGAGATAGAGGACAGGGGGAGACCCAGTACTTC.

V gene TRBV2 combines with J gene TRBJ1-3; D may be TRBD1 (6 bases). In germline, CDR1 is SNHLY, CDR2 FYNNEI. Trimming shortened V by 4 bases and J by 4 bases, and 14 bases separated the two germline ends. The CDR3 has 15 amino acids. The CDR3 sequence is CASSGVGGAGNTIYF. The CDR3 DNA sequence: TGTGCCAGCAGTGGGGTAGGGGGTGCGGGAAACACCATATATTTT.

The chain uses TRBV5-1 and TRBJ2-5; unclear D gene. The CDR3 covers 14 residues. V was clipped by 0 bases and J by 5 bases, with 11 bases between them. Germline CDR1 is SGHRS and CDR2 is YFSETQ. The CDR3 reads CASSLAQSGETQYF. As DNA, the CDR3 is TGCGCCAGCAGCTTGGCCCAGTCCGGGGAGACCCAGTACTTC.

CDR3 nucleotides: TGTGCCAGCAGTACTGGACAACTCTCCTACGAGCAGTACTTC. This gives the protein CASSTGQLSYEQYF. The chain couples TRBV2 to TRBJ2-7; D possibly corresponds to TRBD1 (5 bases). The CDR3 consists of 14 residues. CDR1 is SNHLY, CDR2 FYNNEI, per germline. V was clipped by 5 bases and J by 0 bases, with 11 bases between them. The whole variable domain, filled in from reference TRBV2 and TRBJ2-7, reads EPEVTQTPSHQVTQMGQEVILRCVPISNHLYFYWYRQILGQKVEFLVSFYNNEISEKSEIFDDQFSVERPDGSNFTLKIRSTKLEDSAMYFCASSTGQLSYEQYFGPGTRLTVT.

This clone was observed a single time. The rearrangement links TRBV4-1 to TRBJ1-1; the match to TRBD1 covers 8 bases. Germline CDR1 reads MGHRA; CDR2 reads YSYEKL. With 6 bases clipped from V and 1 base from J, the junction kept 7 bases outside the gene matches. This CDR3 region has 15 residues. As DNA, the CDR3 is TGCGCCAGCAGTCGTACTACAGGGGGGAACACTGAAGCTTTCTTT. It is translated as CASSRTTGGNTEAFF.

The chain is built from TRBV18 and TRBJ2-7, with D tentatively TRBD2 (6 bases). Trimming cost V 6 bases and J 2 bases, with 11 bases left between them. CDR3 size: 13 residues. In germline, CDR1 is KGHSH, CDR2 LQKENI. In DNA, the CDR3 is TGTGCCAGCTCGACGGGAGCAACCTACGAGCAGTACTTC. This translates into CASSTGATYEQYF.

The genes are TRBV10-3 and TRBJ2-1; 11 bases align to TRBD2. Germline CDR1 reads ENHRY; CDR2 reads SYGVKD. The V segment lost 4 bases and the J segment 0 bases; nucleotides outside the gene matches: 5. This CDR3 has 17 amino acids. The CDR3 DNA sequence: TGTGCCATCAGTGGGGGCGGGACTAGCGGCTCCTACAATGAGCAGTTCTTC. Protein sequence: CAISGGGTSGSYNEQFF.

The J gene is TRBJ1-6, the V gene TRBV5-6; no clear D. Germline V lookup: CDR1 SGHDT, CDR2 YYEEEE. V lost 0 bases and J 6 bases, leaving 13 bases between the germline ends. The CDR3 totals 16 residues. Here the CDR3 reads CASSLARGRVNSPLHF. CDR3 bases: TGTGCCAGCAGCTTGGCTCGAGGGAGGGTTAATTCACCCCTCCACTTT. Full variable domain (rest looked up from reference TRBV5-6 and TRBJ1-6): DAGVTQSPTHLIKTRGQQVTLRCSPKSGHDTVSWYQQALGQGPQFIFQYYEEEERQRGNFPDRFSGHQFPNYSSELNVNALLLGDSALYLCASSLARGRVNSPLHFGNGTRLTVT.

The chain couples TRBV11-3 to TRBJ2-1, with a tentative D call TRBD2 (5 bases). V lost 5 bases, J lost 4 bases, and 15 bases lay in between. Per the germline V gene, CDR1 is SGHNT and CDR2 is YENEEA. The CDR3 length is 15 residues. The CDR3 DNA sequence: TGTGCCAGCAGCCCCTCGGGTAGCGCTTACAATGAGCAGTTCTTC. This encodes CASSPSGSAYNEQFF.

This chain links TRBV6-1 with TRBJ2-7, with 9 bases fitting TRBD1. The CDR3 contains 15 residues. V dropped 7 bases and J dropped 1; count of bases not matched to a gene: 8. CDR1 MNHNS and CDR2 SASEGT come from the germline V gene. The DNA for the CDR3 is TGTGCCAGCACCTTAGGACAGGGGCGATCCTACGAGCAGTACTTC. Its translation is CASTLGQGRSYEQYF.

The J gene is TRBJ1-4, the V gene TRBV27; TRBD1 is a possible D gene (6 bases). The V gene's germline CDR1 is MNHEY and CDR2 SMNVEV (reference sequence). V dropped 3 bases and J dropped 6 bases, with 17 bases sitting between them. The CDR3 has 16 residues. As DNA, the CDR3 is TGTGCCAGCAGTTTTGGGCACAGGGCCGTTGATGAAAAACTGTTTTTT. Translating it yields CASSFGHRAVDEKLFF.

CDR3 sequence reads: CASSLAGAYSYEQYF. Here the CDR3 DNA reads TGTGCCAGCAGTTTGGCGGGGGCCTACTCCTACGAGCAGTACTTC. The chain recombines TRBV27 with TRBJ2-7; D possibly corresponds to TRBD2 (7 bases). This CDR3 contains 15 residues. CDR1 is MNHEY, CDR2 SMNVEV, per germline (reference sequence). V lost 3 bases and J 0 bases, leaving 12 bases between the germline ends.

The V gene is TRBV2, the J gene TRBJ1-2; possibly TRBD1 for D (6 bases). Germline V CDR1 and CDR2: SNHLY, FYNNEI. The CDR3 is 13 residues long. V was clipped by 2 bases and J by 5 bases, with 9 bases between them. CDR3: CASSERGQYGYTF. The DNA of the CDR3 is TGTGCCAGCAGTGAAAGGGGACAATATGGCTACACCTTC.

The V and J genes are TRBV30 and TRBJ2-7; TRBD1 agrees at 8 bases. The CDR3 length is 14 residues. Germline CDR1 and CDR2: GTSNPN and SVGIG (reference sequence). V lost 1 base to trimming and J lost 3 bases; unmatched junction nucleotides: 5. The CDR3 sequence: CAWSGGQVNYEQYF. CDR3 coding DNA: TGTGCCTGGAGTGGGGGACAGGTTAACTACGAGCAGTACTTC.

The CDR3 loop reads CASSEYSGQYF. The CDR3 nucleotides read TGTGCCAGCAGTGAATATTCGGGACAGTACTTC. The chain links TRBV2 to TRBJ2-7; D is perhaps TRBD2 (5 bases). The CDR3 runs 11 residues. V dropped 2 bases and J dropped 10 bases, with 9 bases sitting between them. In germline, CDR1 is SNHLY, CDR2 FYNNEI.

The chain carries TRBV9 and TRBJ2-7, with a possible D match to TRBD2 (5 bases). The ends were cut back, 5 bases at V and 7 bases at J, with 19 bases in the middle. The CDR3 has 14 residues. Germline V gene data show CDR1 as SGDLS and CDR2 as YYNGEE. CDR3 sequence: CASRPGLALGEQYF. CDR3 bases: TGTGCCAGCAGGCCCGGACTGGCACTGGGGGAGCAGTACTTC.

Turning to this clone: The junction does not match germline at one end; this may be a read error. The CDR3 DNA is TGTGCTAGCAACCCACAGGGGGCGCGGGCCGGGGAGCTGTTTTTT. Its protein product is CASNPQGARAGELFF. This sequence joins TRBV7-7 and TRBJ2-2; the match to TRBD1 covers 9 bases. CDR1 is SSHAT, CDR2 FNYEAQ, per germline (reference sequence). The CDR3 contains 15 residues.

V usage is TRBV5-6 and J usage is TRBJ1-3; D is undetermined. Trimming took off 4 bases at V and 2 bases at J, with 13 bases between the two ends. Germline CDR1 SGHDT, CDR2 YYEEEE. The CDR3 has 15 residues. In nucleotides, the CDR3 is TGTGCCAGCAGCCCCAGCGGTCGAACTGGAAACACCATATATTTT. It encodes CASSPSGRTGNTIYF.

This chain connects TRBV5-1 to TRBJ1-1; D is perhaps TRBD1 (6 bases). Trimming took 3 bases from V and 0 from J, leaving 12 bases between them. The CDR3 spans 15 residues. In germline, CDR1 is SGHRS, CDR2 YFSETQ. The CDR3 reads CASSSQQGMNTEAFF. For the CDR3, the DNA is TGCGCCAGCAGCTCTCAACAGGGCATGAACACTGAAGCTTTCTTT.